A single sample is the source of the 27 T cell receptor beta chains below, sequenced in a study of T cell responses to AZD1222 COVID-19 vaccine. Some clones are missing from TCRdb's copy, which holds only in-frame ones; the method was immunoSEQ multiplex PCR. This sample has some 86,000 clones, with about 91% found just once. Sequences were derived from peripheral blood, sampled on day 0 of AZD1222 vaccination. Source of these receptors: an adult in good health.

This rearrangement joins TRBV6-1 to TRBJ1-5; no firm D call. This CDR3 region has 14 residues. CDR1 MNHNS and CDR2 SASEGT come from the germline V gene. Between the trimmed V and J ends, which lost 0 bases and 3 bases, there was a span of 6 bases. As DNA, the CDR3 is TGTGCCAGCAGTGAAGCAGGGTTCAATCAGCCCCAGCATTTT. This translates into CASSEAGFNQPQHF.

CDR3 in DNA: TGTGCCAGCAGTCTGTGGAGGGGCGAGCAGTACTTC. As protein: CASSLWRGEQYF. The genes are TRBV2 and TRBJ2-7, with TRBD2 as a possible D gene (6 bases). In germline, CDR1 is SNHLY, CDR2 FYNNEI. The CDR3 has 12 residues. Trimming took off 5 bases at V and 6 bases at J, with 11 bases between the two ends.

The chain combines TRBV6-5 with TRBJ2-3; 10 bases agree with TRBD2. V lost 6 bases, J lost 2 bases, and 5 bases stayed unmatched. The CDR3 extends over 15 amino acids. Germline CDR1 reads MNHEY; CDR2 reads SVGAGI. CDR3 sequence (DNA): TGTGCCAGCAGCCCCGGACTAGCGGACACAGATACGCAGTATTTT. Its protein is CASSPGLADTDTQYF.

The gene calls are TRBV11-2 and TRBJ2-3; no firm D call. The V end was cut by 5 bases, the J end by 0 bases, with 15 bases between. The CDR3 covers 16 residues. Germline V CDR1 and CDR2: SGHAT, FQNNGV. For the CDR3, the DNA is TGTGCCAGCAGCCTGATAATGGCGGCTAGCACAGATACGCAGTATTTT. This sequence encodes CASSLIMAASTDTQYF.

The chain combines TRBV6-5 with TRBJ2-7; D unresolved. The CDR3 is 14 amino acids. V lost 4 bases, J lost 6 bases, and 16 bases lay in between. Per germline, CDR1 MNHEY and CDR2 SVGAGI. The CDR3 spells CASSSLSRYVEQYF. For the CDR3, the DNA is TGTGCCAGCAGTTCCCTGTCAAGATACGTCGAGCAGTACTTC.

The rearrangement links TRBV5-1 to TRBJ1-2; D not certain. The CDR3 is 15 amino acids. Per the germline V gene, CDR1 is SGHRS and CDR2 is YFSETQ. V was trimmed by 0 bases and J by 0 bases, leaving 9 bases between them. CDR3 nucleotide sequence: TGCGCCAGCAGCTTGGGGGGTTGGACTAACTATGGCTACACCTTC. Encoded protein: CASSLGGWTNYGYTF.

V gene TRBV7-2 combines with J gene TRBJ2-5, with 11 bases that match TRBD1. Germline assignment: CDR1 SGHTA and CDR2 FQGNSA. This CDR3 has 16 residues. Unmatched junction bases numbered 9, after V lost 5 bases and J lost 4 bases. The DNA for the CDR3 is TGTGCCAGCAGCGTATCCGGGACAGGGGGTAGAGAGACCCAGTACTTC. Translation: CASSVSGTGGRETQYF.

V usage is TRBV6-2 or TRBV6-3 and J usage is TRBJ2-1; TRBD1 is a possible D gene (6 bases). The germline V and J ends were trimmed by 5 bases and 7 bases, with 18 bases remaining between them. CDR3 length equals 15 residues. Germline CDR1 is MNHEY and CDR2 is SVGEGT. Written as DNA, the CDR3 is TGTGCCAGCAGTAATTTTCACACAGGGTGGAATGAGCAGTTCTTC. This gives the protein CASSNFHTGWNEQFF.

V gene TRBV5-4 combines with J gene TRBJ2-4; D perhaps matches TRBD2 (5 bases). From germline, CDR1 is SGHNT and CDR2 YYREEE (reference sequence). Trimming stripped 0 bases from V and 6 bases from J, with 10 bases between. The CDR3 loop spans 14 amino acids. In nucleotides, the CDR3 is TGTGCCAGCAGCTTGGCCGGGGAATTAAACATTCAGTACTTC. The encoded protein is CASSLAGELNIQYF.

This clone appeared a single time. CDR3 residues: CASSERASGSGEQYF. CDR3 nucleotides: TGTGCCAGCAGTGAAAGGGCTAGCGGGAGTGGTGAGCAGTACTTC. This sequence joins TRBV2 and TRBJ2-7; 10 nucleotides line up with TRBD2. After removal of 2 bases from V and 7 bases from J, the junction contained 8 bases not matched to a gene. Germline V gene lookup returns CDR1 SNHLY and CDR2 FYNNEI. The CDR3 sequence is 15 residues long.

The J gene is TRBJ2-2, the V gene TRBV20-1; D remains unclear. The V gene lost 3 bases and the J gene lost 3 bases, with 11 bases spanning the gap. The CDR3 is 14 amino acids. Germline V gene data show CDR1 as DFQATT and CDR2 as SNEGSKA (reference sequence). CDR3 DNA: TGCAGTGCTAGTAAGCTCCCGCACACCGGGGAGCTGTTTTTT. It is translated as CSASKLPHTGELFF.

This chain connects TRBV27 to TRBJ2-7; D unresolved. The CDR3 is 14 residues long. The germline V gene encodes CDR1 MNHEY and CDR2 SMNVEV (reference sequence). The V and J ends lost 6 bases and 3 bases respectively, with 15 bases between them. CDR3 loop: CASRVTGRIYEQYF. The CDR3 DNA sequence: TGTGCCAGCAGAGTTACTGGACGAATCTACGAGCAGTACTTC.

The rearrangement uses TRBV10-3 and TRBJ2-7, with a weak D call TRBD1 (6 bases). Germline V gene lookup returns CDR1 ENHRY and CDR2 SYGVKD. Trimming left V 5 bases short and J 5 bases short, with 19 bases between. The CDR3 length is 15 residues. The CDR3 coding sequence is TGTGCCATCAGTAATTCGAGGGCAGGGGCCGACGAGCAGTACTTC. Protein sequence: CAISNSRAGADEQYF.

This chain uses TRBV6-5 with TRBJ2-5; D unresolved. This CDR3 spans 15 amino acids. Trimming removed 4 bases from V and 1 base from J, with 13 bases in between. Per the germline V gene, CDR1 is MNHEY and CDR2 is SVGAGI. The CDR3 protein is CASSFFYGTQETQYF. The CDR3 bases are TGTGCCAGCAGTTTTTTCTACGGAACCCAAGAGACCCAGTACTTC.

The rearrangement links TRBV19 to TRBJ2-1; TRBD2 matches at 7 bases. Trimming at V came to 5 bases and at J to 2 bases, leaving 6 bases not matched to a gene. CDR3 length: 15 residues. Germline CDR1 is LNHDA and CDR2 is SQIVND (reference sequence). The CDR3 loop is CASSLTSSAYNEQFF. CDR3 nucleotides: TGTGCCAGTAGTCTGACTAGCTCTGCCTACAATGAGCAGTTCTTC.

This clone was counted only a few times. The V call is TRBV6-5, the J call TRBJ1-3, with D possibly TRBD1 on 6 matching bases. Trimming shortened V by 2 bases and J by 4 bases, and 9 bases separated the two germline ends. This CDR3 spans 14 amino acids. Germline values: CDR1 MNHEY, CDR2 SVGAGI. DNA for the CDR3: TGTGCCAGCAGTTACGGGGGGCTGGGAAACACCATATATTTT. Translated, it gives CASSYGGLGNTIYF.

This clone was recorded a few times. The genes are TRBV7-3 and TRBJ2-4, with TRBD1 matching 7 bases. Trimming at V came to 5 bases and at J to 5 bases, leaving 6 bases not matched to a gene. Germline V gene lookup returns CDR1 SGHTA and CDR2 FQGTGA. This CDR3 comprises 14 residues. The CDR3: CASSPTGTQNIQYF. DNA for the CDR3: TGTGCCAGCAGCCCGACAGGGACGCAAAACATTCAGTACTTC.

The rearrangement links TRBV6-4 to TRBJ2-3, with D perhaps matching TRBD1 or TRBD2 (5 bases each). This CDR3 comprises 14 residues. V was clipped by 4 bases and J by 6 bases, with 14 bases between them. Germline V gene lookup returns CDR1 MRHNA and CDR2 SNTAGT. The CDR3 DNA reads as TGTGCCAGCAGTGTGGGGCCCGGCGGGGATACGCAGTATTTT. Translation: CASSVGPGGDTQYF.

The chain is built from TRBV14 and TRBJ1-1; weak D call: TRBD1 (6 bases). The CDR3 loop spans 16 amino acids. Per the germline V gene, CDR1 is SGHDN and CDR2 is FVKESK. V lost 6 bases and J lost 2, with 19 bases in between. The CDR3 DNA sequence: TGTGCCAGCAGTTTGGCGACCTGGGACACCAACACTGAAGCTTTCTTT. Amino acids: CASSLATWDTNTEAFF.

This chain links TRBV7-2 with TRBJ2-1, with D hard to call. There are 15 residues in the CDR3. Trimming removed 6 bases at V and 0 bases at J, with 12 bases between. The germline V gene has CDR1 SGHTA and CDR2 FQGNSA. For the CDR3, the DNA is TGTGCCAGCAGTTTTATCCGTAGCTCCTACAATGAGCAGTTCTTC. This sequence encodes CASSFIRSSYNEQFF.

The V call is TRBV7-9, the J call TRBJ1-5; 10 positions match TRBD1. V shed 4 bases, J shed 0 bases, and the junction held 12 bases outside the gene matches. The CDR3 extends over 19 amino acids. CDR1 is SEHNR, CDR2 FQNEAQ, per germline (reference sequence). The CDR3, as DNA: TGTGCCAGCAGCTCATCCAGGACAGGGGGGATCCATAGCAATCAGCCCCAGCATTTT. This gives the protein CASSSSRTGGIHSNQPQHF. The variable domain in full, with the rest retrieved from reference TRBV7-9 and TRBJ1-5, is DTGVSQNPRHKITKRGQNVTFRCDPISEHNRLYWYRQTLGQGPEFLTYFQNEAQLEKSRLLSDRFSAERPKGSFSTLEIQRTEQGDSAMYLCASSSSRTGGIHSNQPQHFGDGTRLSIL.

This clone has only one observation. The gene calls are TRBV30 and TRBJ1-6; 8 bases agree with TRBD1. CDR1 and CDR2 from the germline V gene are GTSNPN and SVGIG (reference sequence). This CDR3 is built from 15 residues. The V segment lost 0 bases and the J segment 10 bases; nucleotides outside the gene matches: 8. The CDR3 DNA reads as TGTGCCTGGAGTGTCACCGGGACAGGTGGATCACCCCTCCACTTT. Its translation is CAWSVTGTGGSPLHF.

This rearrangement joins TRBV7-2 to TRBJ2-1; TRBD2 aligns across 7 bases. Trimming at V came to 1 base and at J to 7 bases, leaving 4 bases not matched to a gene. Germline V gene lookup returns CDR1 SGHTA and CDR2 FQGNSA. This CDR3 is built from 14 residues. The CDR3 coding sequence is TGTGCCAGCAGCTTAGGCGGGAGTAGTAATGAGCAGTTCTTC. Translated: CASSLGGSSNEQFF.

The chain recombines TRBV6-5 with TRBJ1-1; D possibly corresponds to TRBD1 (5 bases). CDR3 size: 15 residues. The V and J ends lost 6 bases and 8 bases respectively, with 22 bases between them. Germline CDR1 is MNHEY and CDR2 is SVGAGI. This chain's CDR3 is CASRGTERGREEAFF. CDR3 DNA: TGTGCCAGCAGAGGGACCGAAAGGGGCAGGGAAGAAGCTTTCTTT.

This sequence joins TRBV4-3 and TRBJ1-1; D is uncertain. CDR3 length: 15 amino acids. Germline V CDR1 and CDR2: LGHNA, YSLEER. Trimming shortened V by 0 bases and J by 1 base, and 9 bases separated the two germline ends. Here the CDR3 DNA reads TGCGCCAGCAGCCAAGAGCTATACGAGAACACTGAAGCTTTCTTT. Encoded protein: CASSQELYENTEAFF.

The J gene is TRBJ2-3, the V gene TRBV7-3; tentatively, D is TRBD1 (5 bases). The V gene's germline CDR1 is SGHTA and CDR2 FQGTGA. CDR3 length: 12 residues. Trimming cost V 7 bases and J 4 bases, with 9 bases left between them. The CDR3 spells CASKGSADTQYF. Written as DNA, the CDR3 is TGTGCCAGCAAGGGGTCGGCAGATACGCAGTATTTT.

The CDR3 loop reads CASSPPLSSNQPQHF. The DNA for the CDR3 is TGTGCCAGCTCACCCCCACTCTCTAGCAATCAGCCCCAGCATTTT. The chain has TRBV18 and TRBJ1-5; D remains unclear. V was trimmed by 3 bases and J by 0 bases, leaving 9 bases between them. The length of the CDR3 is 15 residues. Germline CDR1 KGHSH, CDR2 LQKENI.